This TCR beta chain was documented in a study of T cell responses to AZD1222 COVID-19 vaccine. Regarding the study as a whole: Spike-specific TCR breadth and depth went up after people got two AZD1222 doses.

From germline, CDR1 is SNHLY and CDR2 FYNNEI. Trimming left V 5 bases short and J 5 bases short, with 21 bases between. The CDR3 has 16 amino acids. Turning to this clone: Its antigen is still unknown.

Sequencing was performed with immunoSEQ multiplex PCR; in TCRdb, only in-frame clones are kept and a portion is missing. The table has about 110,000 clones, roughly nine tenths seen once; the top ten hold approximately 3.1%. The input for sequencing was peripheral blood, taken on day 0 of MenACWY control vaccination. V usage is TRBV2 and J usage is TRBJ2-5; D perhaps matches TRBD1 (5 bases). This TCR was recovered from an adult in good health. The CDR3 DNA reads as TGTGCCAGCAGTTCCCAGGGATCCCGAGAAATGGAGACCCAGTACTTC. Translating it yields CASSSQGSREMETQYF.